A selection of T cell receptor beta chains follows, all from one sample in a study of blood T cells in healthy people across ages. TCRdb re-analysed the 5' RACE reads in MiXCR, keeping a single row per CDR3 protein. The sample contains some 1.8 million distinct CDR3 sequences, roughly two fifths of which appear only once. The sequencing sample was made of blood. All receptors derive from a human donor in good health. The CDR3 runs from the conserved cysteine through the conserved F or W. The D gene is left open where the match is weak. The listing skips clone size in some rows; elsewhere it reads once, few, many or a size class.

d_call,clone_size,v_call,cdr3_length,j_call,cdr3_nt,cdr3_aa
TRBD1,.,TRBV4-3,14,TRBJ1-1,TGCGCCAGCAGCCAAGATGCAGGGGGCACTGAAGCTTTCTTT,CASSQDAGGTEAFF
.,few,TRBV12-3/TRBV12-4,16,TRBJ2-3,TGTGCCAGCGGCCGGGACCCAGATTTATCCACAGATACGCAGTATTTT,CASGRDPDLSTDTQYF
.,few,TRBV7-2,14,TRBJ1-4,TGTGCCAGCAGCTTAAACGGGGGTAATGAAAAACTGTTTTTT,CASSLNGGNEKLFF
.,.,TRBV4-3,13,TRBJ2-1,TGCGCCAGCAGCCAAGCGCGGAGTATGCAGCAGTTCTTC,CASSQARSMQQFF
.,few,TRBV4-3,13,TRBJ2-3,TGCGCCAGCAGCCAAGTGGTGGGGCATACGCAGTATTTT,CASSQVVGHTQYF
TRBD1,once,TRBV7-2,15,TRBJ1-4,TGTGCCAGCGGCTTATCGGGACAGAAAAATGAAAAACTGTTTTTT,CASGLSGQKNEKLFF
TRBD1,few,TRBV2,13,TRBJ2-1,TGTGCCAGCAGCGACTCGGGACAGGCCAAGCAGTTCTTC,CASSDSGQAKQFF
.,few,TRBV12-3/TRBV12-4,15,TRBJ1-1,TGTGCCAGCAGTTTACCGGTCTCATTGAACACTGAAGCTTTCTTT,CASSLPVSLNTEAFF
.,.,TRBV12-3/TRBV12-4,14,TRBJ2-5,TGTGCCAGCAGTCGGGCCCCGACAGTAGAGACCCAGTACTTC,CASSRAPTVETQYF
.,.,TRBV20-1,14,TRBJ2-2,TGCAGTGCTAGAGTTCATCAGAACACCGGGGAGCTGTTTTTT,CSARVHQNTGELFF
.,.,TRBV7-9,13,TRBJ2-7,TGTGCCAGCAGCCCCCCTGCGGCGGACAAGCAGTACTTC,CASSPPAADKQYF
.,.,TRBV2,14,TRBJ2-4,TGTGCCAGCAGAAGGACCTTAGCCAAAAACATTCAGTACTTC,CASRRTLAKNIQYF
.,few,TRBV15,15,TRBJ2-7,TGTGCCACCAGCAGAGCAGGGGAGGGCCCCAACGAGCAGTACTTC,CATSRAGEGPNEQYF
TRBD1,few,TRBV14,13,TRBJ2-7,TGTGCCAGCAGCCAAGAGACAGGGACCGAGCAGTACTTC,CASSQETGTEQYF
.,.,TRBV13,16,TRBJ1-4,TGTGCCAGCAGCCCCTCCGAGGCGGGCTATGGGGAAAAACTGTTTTTT,CASSPSEAGYGEKLFF
TRBD2,once,TRBV18,13,TRBJ2-4,TGTGCCAGCTCACCATCGGGGACTACTGAGCAGTACTTC,CASSPSGTTEQYF
.,once,TRBV25-1,12,TRBJ1-1,TGTGCCAGCAGTGAATGGACGTCTGAAGCTTTCTTT,CASSEWTSEAFF
.,few,TRBV10-3,13,TRBJ1-4,TGTGCCTCAACAAATCCAACTAATGAAAAACTGTTTTTT,CASTNPTNEKLFF
TRBD1,few,TRBV24-1,16,TRBJ2-5,TGTGCCACCAGTGATCCCCCGACAGGGTACCAAGAGACCCAGTACTTC,CATSDPPTGYQETQYF
.,.,TRBV2,13,TRBJ1-1,TGTCCCAGCACCACCACAGTATCCACTGAAGCTTTCTTT,CPSTTTVSTEAFF
TRBD1,.,TRBV7-9,18,TRBJ1-5,TGTGCCAGCAGCTTAGGTAGATTGGGACAGGGATTAAATCAGCCCCAGCATTTT,CASSLGRLGQGLNQPQHF
.,many,TRBV10-3,12,TRBJ2-3,TGTGCCATCAGTGAGGCTACAGATACGCAGTATTTT,CAISEATDTQYF
.,.,TRBV6-6,15,TRBJ1-1,TGTGCCAGCAGTACTACTGACGGGGGGAACACTGAAGCTTTCTTT,CASSTTDGGNTEAFF
TRBD1,.,TRBV10-3,16,TRBJ2-3,TGTGCCATCAGTTTGAAGGGACAGGAATTCACAGATACGCAGTATTTT,CAISLKGQEFTDTQYF
TRBD2,.,TRBV4-3,19,TRBJ2-5,TGCGCCAGCAGCCACAGGACCGGGACTAGCGGGGGTCTTTCAGAGACCCAGTACTTC,CASSHRTGTSGGLSETQYF
TRBD1,few,TRBV7-9,14,TRBJ1-2,TGTGCCAGCAGCTTACAAGGGGCAGGGGGGAGCTACACCTTC,CASSLQGAGGSYTF
.,few,TRBV7-9,17,TRBJ2-2,TGTGCCAGCAGCTTGCCCGGGTCTACCTCGAACACCGGGGAGCTGTTTTTT,CASSLPGSTSNTGELFF
.,few,TRBV7-6,16,TRBJ1-6,TGTGCCAGCAGCTTAGAAAGGGCCTCCAATAATTCACCCCTCCACTTT,CASSLERASNNSPLHF
.,.,TRBV4-3,15,TRBJ2-3,TGCGCCAGCAGCCAAGATCTTTTGTCGGCAGGGGCGAAGTATTTT,CASSQDLLSAGAKYF
.,.,TRBV4-3,15,TRBJ1-4,TGCGCCAGCAGCCAAGATATAACCTTTAATGAAAAACTGTTTTTT,CASSQDITFNEKLFF
TRBD2,.,TRBV7-9,14,TRBJ2-7,TGTGCCAGCAGCGACACTAGCGGGGGGTTGGAGCAGTACTTC,CASSDTSGGLEQYF
.,.,TRBV15,14,TRBJ1-2,TGTGCCACCAGCAGAGAGAGGGGTCGTTATGGCTGCACCTTC,CATSRERGRYGCTF
TRBD1,few,TRBV7-2,13,TRBJ1-2,TGTGCCAGCAGCTTGGACAGGGTTGTTGGCTACACCTTC,CASSLDRVVGYTF
.,.,TRBV12-3/TRBV12-4,14,TRBJ2-7,TGTGCCAGCAGTTCCCTAGGGAGCTCCTACGAGCAGTACTTC,CASSSLGSSYEQYF
.,many,TRBV3-1,13,TRBJ2-1,TGTGCCAGCAGCCAAACGGTATACAATGAGCAGTTCTTC,CASSQTVYNEQFF
TRBD2,.,TRBV11-3,16,TRBJ2-5,TGTGCCAGCAGCTTTTTGGCGGGGGGTACTGGGGAGACCCAGTACTTC,CASSFLAGGTGETQYF
.,few,TRBV2,14,TRBJ2-1,TGTGCCAGGGGGGGGCTAGCGGTCGCGGATGAGCAGTTCTTC,CARGGLAVADEQFF
.,few,TRBV20-1,14,TRBJ2-1,TGCAGTGCACAATCTAGCTCCTCCTACAATGAGCAGTTCTTC,CSAQSSSSYNEQFF
TRBD1,.,TRBV7-2,13,TRBJ1-1,TGTGCCGGCAGCCGGACAGGGCCCGTCGAAGCTTTCTTT,CAGSRTGPVEAFF
.,few,TRBV12-5,12,TRBJ2-7,TGTGCTAGTGGTTTATCTAAGGACGAGCAGTACTTC,CASGLSKDEQYF